Each of the 17 T cell receptor beta chains below was sequenced from the same sample in a study of beta chain features in type 1 diabetes. cDNA synthesis used the whole RNA isolate, giving expressed TCRB sequences. Assay: immunoSEQ multiplex PCR; the TCRdb copy retains only in-frame clones and omits some. In the table there are roughly 310,000 clones, 9.5% to 11% of which are singletons. The sample taken for sequencing was naive CD4+ T cells from blood. Every receptor here comes from a woman aged 25 to 39 in good health.

The chain uses TRBV30 and TRBJ2-1; TRBD2 matches at 14 bases. The CDR3 loop spans 15 amino acids. CDR1 GTSNPN and CDR2 SVGIG come from the germline V gene (reference sequence). The V and J ends lost 1 base and 6 bases, in that order; junction bases with no gene match: 2. In DNA form, the CDR3 reads TGTGCCTGGAGTGCGGGACTAGCGGGAGCCAATGAGCAGTTCTTC. As protein: CAWSAGLAGANEQFF.

This chain uses TRBV19 with TRBJ2-7; D possibly corresponds to TRBD1 (5 bases). This CDR3 is 15 amino acids long. CDR1 and CDR2 (germline): LNHDA, SQIVND (reference sequence). V was trimmed by 2 bases and J by 4 bases, leaving 15 bases between them. The CDR3 DNA follows: TGTGCCAGTAGTATAAAGTCAGGGTCCACGTACGAGCAGTACTTC. Its translation is CASSIKSGSTYEQYF. Complete variable domain (other parts from reference TRBV19 and TRBJ2-7): DGGITQSPKYLFRKEGQNVTLSCEQNLNHDAMYWYRQDPGQGLRLIYYSQIVNDFQKGDIAEGYSVSREKKESFPLTVTSAQKNPTAFYLCASSIKSGSTYEQYFGPGTRLTVT.

This clone was counted between two and nine times. V and J are TRBV5-1 and TRBJ2-2, with D perhaps matching TRBD2 (6 bases). Germline V gene sequence: CDR1 SGHRS, CDR2 YFSETQ. V lost 7 bases and J lost 6, with 19 bases in between. The CDR3 covers 15 residues. The CDR3 loop reads CASQGTGLLSGELFF. In DNA, the CDR3 is TGCGCCAGCCAAGGGACGGGACTTCTATCCGGGGAGCTGTTTTTT.

The chain couples TRBV27 to TRBJ2-5, with 8 bases identical to TRBD2. Trimming at V came to 7 bases and at J to 5 bases, leaving 12 bases not matched to a gene. The CDR3 sequence is 15 residues long. The germline gives CDR1 MNHEY, CDR2 SMNVEV (reference sequence). The CDR3: CASTKGRGAGETQYF. CDR3 DNA sequence: TGTGCCAGCACCAAGGGGCGGGGGGCTGGGGAGACCCAGTACTTC.

V and J are TRBV6-5 and TRBJ2-2; D perhaps matches TRBD2 (6 bases). Per the germline V gene, CDR1 is MNHEY and CDR2 is SVGAGI. V lost 5 bases to trimming and J lost 0 bases, with 10 bases between them. The CDR3 loop spans 15 amino acids. CDR3 in DNA: TGTGCCAGCAGTCTGGAGGGGACGAACACCGGGGAGCTGTTTTTT. Translation: CASSLEGTNTGELFF.

V and J are TRBV30 and TRBJ2-3, with 14 positions matching TRBD2. V was pared by 4 bases and J by 1 base, with 4 bases of the junction left unmatched. This CDR3 region has 16 residues. Germline CDR1 is GTSNPN and CDR2 is SVGIG (reference sequence). As DNA, the CDR3 is TGTGCCTGGACCTGGGGACTAGCGGGAGGCACAGATACGCAGTATTTT. Protein product: CAWTWGLAGGTDTQYF.

The V and J genes are TRBV14 and TRBJ2-3, with 12 bases matching TRBD2. V lost 1 base and J lost 2; bases outside the gene matches: 13. In germline, CDR1 is SGHDN, CDR2 FVKESK. This CDR3 contains 20 residues. The CDR3 nucleotides are TGTGCCAGCAGCCAAGGCCAGGGGCGAGGACTAGCGGGAACCACAGATACGCAGTATTTT. Its protein product is CASSQGQGRGLAGTTDTQYF.

This clone was seen only a few times. The chain combines TRBV9 with TRBJ1-2; 7 bases match TRBD1. The germline V gene has CDR1 SGDLS and CDR2 YYNGEE. V was pared by 3 bases and J by 4 bases, with 9 bases of the junction left unmatched. The CDR3 runs to 15 residues. CDR3 bases: TGTGCCAGCAGCGGCCCAGGGGGGCTGGTCTATGGCTACACCTTC. Translating gives CASSGPGGLVYGYTF.

The chain employs TRBV28 and TRBJ2-5; maybe TRBD1 (5 bases). Trimming left V 3 bases short and J 5 bases short, with 16 bases between. In germline, CDR1 is MDHEN, CDR2 SYDVKM. CDR3 length: 15 residues. CDR3 bases: TGTGCCAGCAGTTTTGTGGGGCGTGGGGCGGAGACCCAGTACTTC. This gives the protein CASSFVGRGAETQYF.

The chain employs TRBV18 and TRBJ2-5; 8 bases map to TRBD2. The CDR3 loop spans 13 amino acids. Unmatched junction bases numbered 2, after V lost 3 bases and J lost 5 bases. Germline V gene data show CDR1 as KGHSH and CDR2 as LQKENI. Here the CDR3 reads CASSPSSGETQYF. The CDR3 coding sequence is TGTGCCAGCTCACCGTCTAGCGGGGAGACCCAGTACTTC.

This clone was recorded a few times. The J gene is TRBJ1-4, the V gene TRBV7-9; unclear D gene. Trimming removed 3 bases at V and 7 bases at J, with 12 bases between. Germline V lookup: CDR1 SEHNR, CDR2 FQNEAQ (reference sequence). This CDR3 spans 14 amino acids. The CDR3: CASSFSMGSEKLFF. The CDR3, as DNA: TGTGCCAGCAGCTTCAGTATGGGGAGTGAAAAACTGTTTTTT.

Only a few counts were recorded for this clone. The rearrangement links TRBV9 to TRBJ2-1, with a weak D call TRBD1 (7 bases). V lost 4 bases to trimming and J lost 9 bases, with 20 bases between them. Germline lookup yields CDR1 SGDLS and CDR2 YYNGEE. CDR3 length: 15 amino acids. In nucleotides, the CDR3 is TGTGCCAGCAGCCCCCAGGGGGGTGGGCTTGGTGAGCAGTTCTTC. This sequence encodes CASSPQGGGLGEQFF.

This clone was found a few times. The chain combines TRBV7-8 with TRBJ2-7; TRBD2 agrees at 9 bases. The germline V gene has CDR1 SGHVS and CDR2 FQNEAQ. V gave up 1 base and J gave up 2 bases; unmatched junction bases: 12. This CDR3 contains 18 residues. The CDR3 DNA follows: TGTGCCAGCAGCTTAGATTTGCGGGAGGGCCCGTTAGCCTACGAGCAGTACTTC. This encodes CASSLDLREGPLAYEQYF.

CDR3 amino acids: CASSPLDRGSTDTQYF. CDR3 DNA: TGCGCCAGCAGCCCACTCGACAGGGGAAGCACAGATACGCAGTATTTT. The V gene is TRBV5-1, the J gene TRBJ2-3; 8 nucleotides line up with TRBD1. Germline V CDR1 and CDR2: SGHRS, YFSETQ. The trim removed 4 bases at V and 0 bases at J, leaving 7 bases unmatched. The CDR3 has 16 residues.

The V call is TRBV7-9, the J call TRBJ1-1, with a weak D call TRBD1 (6 bases). The CDR3 consists of 12 residues. Trimming removed 7 bases from V and 8 bases from J, with 14 bases in between. Germline V gives CDR1 SEHNR, CDR2 FQNEAQ (reference sequence). CDR3 region: CASKVETGEAFF. Here the CDR3 DNA reads TGTGCCAGCAAGGTAGAAACAGGGGAAGCTTTCTTT. The variable domain in full, completed from reference TRBV7-9 and TRBJ1-1, reads DTGVSQNPRHKITKRGQNVTFRCDPISEHNRLYWYRQTLGQGPEFLTYFQNEAQLEKSRLLSDRFSAERPKGSFSTLEIQRTEQGDSAMYLCASKVETGEAFFGQGTRLTVV.

The rearrangement joins TRBV7-9 to TRBJ2-5; 14 positions agree with TRBD2. J lost 10 bases, V lost 4 bases, and 5 bases had no gene match. The germline V gene encodes CDR1 SEHNR and CDR2 FQNEAQ (reference sequence). The CDR3 length is 14 residues. This CDR3 is CASSWGTSGSDQYF. Written as DNA, the CDR3 is TGTGCCAGCAGCTGGGGGACTAGCGGGAGTGACCAGTACTTC.

A few counts support this clone. The chain combines TRBV4-2 with TRBJ2-1, with TRBD2 matching 11 bases. The V and J ends lost 1 base and 3 bases, in that order; junction bases with no gene match: 5. Germline CDR1 and CDR2: LGHNA and YNFKEQ. The length of the CDR3 is 17 residues. The CDR3 region has the DNA TGTGCCAGCAGCCAAGGTCGCGGACTAGCGGGCTACAATGAGCAGTTCTTC. It encodes CASSQGRGLAGYNEQFF.